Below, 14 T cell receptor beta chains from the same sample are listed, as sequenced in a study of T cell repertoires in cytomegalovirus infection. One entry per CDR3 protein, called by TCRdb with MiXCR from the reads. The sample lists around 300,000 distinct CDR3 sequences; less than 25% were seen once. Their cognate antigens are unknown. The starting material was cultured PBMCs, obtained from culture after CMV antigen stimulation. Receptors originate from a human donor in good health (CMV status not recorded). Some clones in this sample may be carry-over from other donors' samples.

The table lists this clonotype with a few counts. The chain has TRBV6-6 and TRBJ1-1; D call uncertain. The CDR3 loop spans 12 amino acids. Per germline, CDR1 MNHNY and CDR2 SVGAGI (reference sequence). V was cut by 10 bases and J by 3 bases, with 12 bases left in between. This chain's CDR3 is CATGLLHTEAFF. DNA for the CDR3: TGTGCCACCGGACTACTCCACACTGAAGCTTTCTTT.

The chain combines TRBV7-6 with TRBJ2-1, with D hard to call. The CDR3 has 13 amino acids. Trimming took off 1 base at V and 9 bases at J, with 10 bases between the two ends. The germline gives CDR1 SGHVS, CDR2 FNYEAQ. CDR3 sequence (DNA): TGTGCCAGCAGCTTAGGGACCTGGGGTGAGCAGTTCTTC. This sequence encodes CASSLGTWGEQFF.

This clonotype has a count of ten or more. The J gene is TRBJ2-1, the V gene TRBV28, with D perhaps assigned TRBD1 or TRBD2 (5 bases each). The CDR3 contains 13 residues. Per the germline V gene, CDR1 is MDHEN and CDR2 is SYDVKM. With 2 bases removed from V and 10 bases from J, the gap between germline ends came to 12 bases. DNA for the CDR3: TGTGCCAGCAGTTTACCGGGACCCTACGAGCAGTTCTTC. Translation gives CASSLPGPYEQFF. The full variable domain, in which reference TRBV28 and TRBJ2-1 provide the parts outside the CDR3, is DVKVTQSSRYLVKRTGEKVFLECVQDMDHENMFWYRQDPGLGLRLIYFSYDVKMKEKGDIPEGYSVSREKKERFSLILESASTNQTSMYLCASSLPGPYEQFFGPGTRLTVL.

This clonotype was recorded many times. The CDR3 is CASSSGTSGPETQYF. CDR3 nucleotides: TGCGCCAGCAGCTCCGGGACTAGCGGGCCAGAGACCCAGTACTTC. This sequence joins TRBV5-1 and TRBJ2-5, with 12 bases that match TRBD2. V lost 3 bases, J lost 4 bases, and 4 bases stayed unmatched. In germline, CDR1 is SGHRS, CDR2 YFSETQ. The CDR3 has 15 amino acids.

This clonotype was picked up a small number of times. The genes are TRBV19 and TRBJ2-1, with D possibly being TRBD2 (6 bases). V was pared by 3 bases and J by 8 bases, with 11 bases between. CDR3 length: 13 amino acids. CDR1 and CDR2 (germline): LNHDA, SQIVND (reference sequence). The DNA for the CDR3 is TGTGCCAGTAGTATGAGGAGGGCGGATGAGCAGTTCTTC. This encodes CASSMRRADEQFF.

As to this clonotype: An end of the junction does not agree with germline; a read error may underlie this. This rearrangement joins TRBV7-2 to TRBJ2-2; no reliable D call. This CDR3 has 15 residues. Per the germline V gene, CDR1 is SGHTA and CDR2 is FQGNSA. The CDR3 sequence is CDSSSQPANTGELFF. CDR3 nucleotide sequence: TGTGACAGCAGCTCCCAGCCCGCGAACACCGGGGAGCTGTTTTTT.

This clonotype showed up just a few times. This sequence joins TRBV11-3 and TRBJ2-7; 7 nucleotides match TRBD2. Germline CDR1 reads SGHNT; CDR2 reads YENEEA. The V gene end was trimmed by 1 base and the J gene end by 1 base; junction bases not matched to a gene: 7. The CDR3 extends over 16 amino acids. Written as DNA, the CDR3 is TGTGCCAGCAGCTTAGGTCGGACGGGGGGATCCTACGAGCAGTACGTC. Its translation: CASSLGRTGGSYEQYV.

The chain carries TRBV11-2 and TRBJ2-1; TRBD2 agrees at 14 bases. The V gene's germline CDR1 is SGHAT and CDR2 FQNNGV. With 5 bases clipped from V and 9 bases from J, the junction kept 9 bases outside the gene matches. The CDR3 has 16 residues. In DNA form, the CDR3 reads TGTGCCAGCAGCCCCCGAGCCGGGACTAGCGGGAGTGAGCAGTTCTTC. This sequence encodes CASSPRAGTSGSEQFF.

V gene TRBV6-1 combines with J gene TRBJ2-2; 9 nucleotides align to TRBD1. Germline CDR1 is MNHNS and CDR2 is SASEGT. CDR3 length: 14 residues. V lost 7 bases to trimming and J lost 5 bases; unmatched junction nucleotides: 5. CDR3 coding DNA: TGTGCCAGCACTTGGGACAGGGTTACCGGGGAGCTGTTTTTT. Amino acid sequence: CASTWDRVTGELFF.

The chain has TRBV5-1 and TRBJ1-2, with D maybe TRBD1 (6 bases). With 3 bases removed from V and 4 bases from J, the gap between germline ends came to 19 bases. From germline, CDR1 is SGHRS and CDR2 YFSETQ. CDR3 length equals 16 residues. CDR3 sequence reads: CASSSATGNSLYGYTF. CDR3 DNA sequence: TGCGCCAGCAGCTCCGCAACAGGGAACTCCCTCTATGGCTACACCTTC.

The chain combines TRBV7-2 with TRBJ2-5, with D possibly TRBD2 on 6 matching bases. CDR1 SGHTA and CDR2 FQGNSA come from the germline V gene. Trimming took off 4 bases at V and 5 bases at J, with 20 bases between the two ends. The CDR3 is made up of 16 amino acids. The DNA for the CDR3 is TGTGCCAGCAGCTGGAAGAGGGGCCCTGGGGGGGAGACCCAGTACTTC. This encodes CASSWKRGPGGETQYF.

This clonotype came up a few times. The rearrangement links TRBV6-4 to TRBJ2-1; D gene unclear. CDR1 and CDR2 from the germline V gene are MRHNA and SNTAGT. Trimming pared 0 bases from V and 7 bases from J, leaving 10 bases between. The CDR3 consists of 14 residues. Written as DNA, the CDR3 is TGTGCCAGCAGTGACTCACGGAAGAGAAATGAGCAGTTCTTC. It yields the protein CASSDSRKRNEQFF.

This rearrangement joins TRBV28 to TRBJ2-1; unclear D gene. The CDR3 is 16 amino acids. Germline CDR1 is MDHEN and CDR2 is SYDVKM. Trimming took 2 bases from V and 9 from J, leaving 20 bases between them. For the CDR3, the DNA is TGTGCCAGCAGTTTAGAGACGGCTAGTGGGGTGGGTGAGCAGTTCTTC. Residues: CASSLETASGVGEQFF.

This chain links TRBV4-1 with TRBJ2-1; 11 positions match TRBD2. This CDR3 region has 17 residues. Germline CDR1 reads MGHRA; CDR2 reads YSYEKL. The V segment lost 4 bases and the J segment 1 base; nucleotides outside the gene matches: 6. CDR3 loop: CASSRLTSGDSYNEQFF. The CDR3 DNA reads TGCGCCAGCAGCCGCTTGACTAGCGGGGATTCCTACAATGAGCAGTTCTTC.